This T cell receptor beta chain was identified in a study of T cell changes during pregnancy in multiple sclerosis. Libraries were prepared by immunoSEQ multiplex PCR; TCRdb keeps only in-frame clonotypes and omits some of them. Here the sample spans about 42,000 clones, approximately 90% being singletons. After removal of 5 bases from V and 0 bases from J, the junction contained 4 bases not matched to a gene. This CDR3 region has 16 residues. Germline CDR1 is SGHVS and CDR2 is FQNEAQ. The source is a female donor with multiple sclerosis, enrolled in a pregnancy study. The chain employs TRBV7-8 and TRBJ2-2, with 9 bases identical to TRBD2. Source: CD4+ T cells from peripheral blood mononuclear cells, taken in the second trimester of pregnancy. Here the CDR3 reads CASSPTSGTNTGELFF. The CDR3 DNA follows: TGTGCCAGCAGCCCGACTAGCGGAACGAACACCGGGGAGCTGTTTTTT.